Following are 7 T cell receptor beta chains from one sample sequenced in a study of blood T cell repertoires in COVID-19. Sequencing used immunoSEQ multiplex PCR; TCRdb keeps in-frame clones, though not all of them. The sample consists of 200,000 to 300,000 clones, nearly 85% of them appearing once. Sequenced sample: peripheral blood. The source of these receptors is a human donor in a cohort sampled during active COVID-19.

This clone came up once. The chain is built from TRBV19 and TRBJ2-7; 8 bases line up with TRBD1. The germline V gene has CDR1 LNHDA and CDR2 SQIVND (reference sequence). V dropped 4 bases and J dropped 3; count of bases not matched to a gene: 8. The CDR3 contains 15 residues. CDR3 coding DNA: TGTGCCAGTAGTACCCGCGGGACAGGAAACTACGAGCAGTACTTC. It encodes CASSTRGTGNYEQYF.

The chain uses TRBV5-5 and TRBJ1-3, with 7 bases identical to TRBD1. This CDR3 has 15 amino acids. CDR1 and CDR2 (germline): SGHKS, YYEKEE (reference sequence). Trimming cost V 0 bases and J 7 bases; bases outside gene matches: 7. The CDR3 protein is CASSLAAGGLNTIYF. The CDR3 DNA follows: TGTGCCAGCAGCTTGGCGGCAGGGGGACTGAACACCATATATTTT.

The chain carries TRBV10-1 and TRBJ2-3; 7 bases line up with TRBD2. Unmatched junction bases numbered 25, after V lost 5 bases and J lost 2 bases. CDR3 length equals 21 residues. Germline-derived CDR1 and CDR2 are WNHNN and SYGVQD (reference sequence). In nucleotides, the CDR3 is TGCGCCAGCAGTCCCCGCGTCCGGGGCTCGTTCCCGGGGGGACTCACAGATACGCAGTATTTT. Amino acid sequence: CASSPRVRGSFPGGLTDTQYF.

The V gene is TRBV6-5, the J gene TRBJ1-5, with 7 bases aligning to TRBD1. The CDR3 loop spans 14 amino acids. The germline gives CDR1 MNHEY, CDR2 SVGAGI. Unmatched junction bases numbered 8, after V lost 10 bases and J lost 2 bases. DNA of the CDR3: TGTGCCACGTGGGGCAGGGGGGGCAATCAGCCCCAGCATTTT. Its translation: CATWGRGGNQPQHF.

V is TRBV20-1 and J is TRBJ2-1, with 9 bases matching TRBD2. J gave up 6 bases and V 3 bases, and 6 bases lay outside the gene matches. Looked up from germline, CDR1 is DFQATT and CDR2 is SNEGSKA (reference sequence). The CDR3 spans 14 residues. As DNA, the CDR3 is TGCAGTGCTAGTGGCCTAGCGGGACCCAATGAGCAGTTCTTC. Amino acid sequence: CSASGLAGPNEQFF.

This chain uses TRBV7-6 with TRBJ1-4; tentatively, D is TRBD1 (5 bases). Trimming cost V 1 base and J 7 bases, with 16 bases left between them. The CDR3 spans 16 residues. Germline V gene lookup returns CDR1 SGHVS and CDR2 FNYEAQ. The CDR3 bases are TGTGCCAGCAGCTTAGGCAATGGGGCAATGGGTGAAAAACTGTTTTTT. It yields the protein CASSLGNGAMGEKLFF.

CDR3 sequence: CASSYGRGGSSYEQYF. DNA of the CDR3: TGTGCCAGCAGTTACGGTCGGGGGGGAAGCTCCTACGAGCAGTACTTC. The chain combines TRBV6-5 with TRBJ2-7; 8 nucleotides align to TRBD2. This CDR3 region has 16 residues. CDR1 MNHEY and CDR2 SVGAGI come from the germline V gene. Trimming took 2 bases from V and 0 from J; bases not matched to a gene: 6.